A single sample is the source of the 14 T cell receptor beta chains below, sequenced in a study of T-cell reconstitution after alpha-beta-depleted transplantation in children. Preparation of the TCRbeta library was carried out with unique molecular identifiers. MiXCR, applied by TCRdb to the PCR reads, yields one record per CDR3 protein. The sample lists 600,000 to 700,000 distinct CDR3 sequences; approximately 17% were seen once. The starting material was PBMCs from the stem cell graft donor, obtained from the stem cell graft. The receptors originated from a human donor who donated a stem cell graft to a child with acute myeloid leukemia.

This clonotype was seen ten or more times. V is TRBV29-1 and J is TRBJ1-4; D remains unclear. The germline V and J ends were trimmed by 7 bases and 13 bases, with 19 bases remaining between them. This CDR3 is built from 12 residues. Germline V lookup: CDR1 SQVTM, CDR2 ANQGSEA. CDR3 DNA sequence: TGCAGCGGCCTAGACACTTCTCGACTACTGTTTTTT. Translated, it gives CSGLDTSRLLFF.

In this sample, this clonotype turned up many times. The chain employs TRBV20-1 and TRBJ2-5, with D maybe TRBD1 (5 bases). The ends were cut back, 7 bases at V and 0 bases at J, with 12 bases in the middle. Germline values: CDR1 DFQATT, CDR2 SNEGSKA (reference sequence). CDR3 length: 13 amino acids. CDR3 bases: TGCAGTGGTCGTACAGGCAACCAAGAGACCCAGTACTTC. This codes for CSGRTGNQETQYF.

Many counts were recorded for this clonotype. The chain joins TRBV20-1 to TRBJ2-7; 7 bases match TRBD1. The germline gives CDR1 DFQATT, CDR2 SNEGSKA (reference sequence). This CDR3 has 13 residues. V lost 3 bases and J lost 2; bases outside the gene matches: 4. CDR3 in amino acids: CSASTDRAYEQYV. CDR3 nucleotides: TGCAGTGCTAGCACAGACAGGGCCTACGAGCAGTACGTC.

The V gene is TRBV7-8, the J gene TRBJ1-5; unclear D gene. The CDR3 contains 19 residues. Germline V gene sequence: CDR1 SGHVS, CDR2 FQNEAQ. V shed 2 bases and J shed 4 bases, with 24 bases lying between them. The CDR3 DNA follows: TGTGCCAGCAGCTTAAGGGCCCCTCGGACCTTCCTCACAAATCAGCCCCAGCATTTT. As protein: CASSLRAPRTFLTNQPQHF.

The table lists this clonotype with many counts. The chain carries TRBV20-1 and TRBJ2-1, with D perhaps TRBD1 or TRBD2 (6 bases each). The germline V gene encodes CDR1 DFQATT and CDR2 SNEGSKA (reference sequence). The germline V and J ends were trimmed by 5 bases and 4 bases, with 15 bases remaining between them. The CDR3 is 14 amino acids. CDR3: CSAPGDWPYNEQFF. DNA of the CDR3: TGCAGTGCTCCAGGGGACTGGCCATACAATGAGCAGTTCTTC.

This chain links TRBV20-1 with TRBJ1-5; 7 nucleotides match TRBD1. This CDR3 region has 16 residues. With 5 bases clipped from V and 3 bases from J, the junction kept 13 bases outside the gene matches. Looked up from germline, CDR1 is DFQATT and CDR2 is SNEGSKA (reference sequence). The DNA for the CDR3 is TGCAGTGCTGCTCGACAGGGTGGTAGGGCCAATCAGCCCCAGCATTTT. It encodes CSAARQGGRANQPQHF.

In its sample, this clonotype was seen many times. The rearrangement links TRBV29-1 to TRBJ2-5; the D gene is possibly TRBD1 (5 bases). CDR1 is SQVTM, CDR2 ANQGSEA, per germline. This CDR3 has 12 residues. The V end was cut by 2 bases, the J end by 5 bases, with 9 bases between. CDR3 sequence reads: CSVEYRGETQYF. The CDR3, as DNA: TGCAGCGTTGAATATAGGGGCGAGACCCAGTACTTC.

This chain connects TRBV15 to TRBJ1-4; D is perhaps TRBD1 (6 bases). Trimming removed 0 bases from V and 2 bases from J, with 13 bases in between. The germline gives CDR1 LNHNV, CDR2 YYDKDF (reference sequence). CDR3 size: 17 residues. The CDR3: CATSRDRQGTTNEKLFF. DNA of the CDR3: TGTGCCACCAGCAGAGACCGTCAGGGGACCACTAATGAAAAACTGTTTTTT.

This clonotype was seen repeatedly, ten times or more. This chain uses TRBV29-1 with TRBJ1-1; maybe TRBD1 (5 bases). The CDR3 consists of 14 residues. Germline V CDR1 and CDR2: SQVTM, ANQGSEA. V lost 1 base, J lost 5 bases, and 14 bases lay in between. CDR3 DNA: TGCAGCGTTGAAGTGGGGGAGTGGCAGACTGAAGCTTTCTTT. Residues: CSVEVGEWQTEAFF.

V gene TRBV7-2 combines with J gene TRBJ1-4; the D gene is possibly TRBD1 (6 bases). V shed 5 bases and J shed 2 bases, with 12 bases lying between them. Per the germline V gene, CDR1 is SGHTA and CDR2 is FQGNSA. The CDR3 runs 15 residues. The CDR3 region is CASSPVTGTNEKLFF. For the CDR3, the DNA is TGTGCCAGCAGCCCGGTGACAGGTACTAATGAAAAACTGTTTTTT. Drawing the rest from reference TRBV7-2 and TRBJ1-4, the complete variable domain is GAGVSQSPSNKVTEKGKDVELRCDPISGHTALYWYRQSLGQGLEFLIYFQGNSAPDKSGLPSDRFSAERTGGSVSTLTIQRTQQEDSAVYLCASSPVTGTNEKLFFGSGTQLSVL.

This clonotype was recorded a few times. In DNA form, the CDR3 reads TGTGCCAGCAGTCCCGGAAGTACTAGCTCCTACGAGCAGTACGTC. The encoded protein is CASSPGSTSSYEQYV. The chain has TRBV28 and TRBJ2-7, with a weak D call TRBD2 (5 bases). V gave up 5 bases and J gave up 0 bases, with 14 bases separating them. The length of the CDR3 is 15 residues. The germline gives CDR1 MDHEN, CDR2 SYDVKM.

This clonotype was detected many times. J is TRBJ2-3 and V is TRBV20-1; the D is unclear. In germline, CDR1 is DFQATT, CDR2 SNEGSKA (reference sequence). This CDR3 has 15 amino acids. Trimming took off 5 bases at V and 1 base at J, with 16 bases between the two ends. CDR3 amino acids: CSAPTLGWGTDTQYF. The CDR3 region has the DNA TGCAGTGCTCCTACGCTAGGTTGGGGCACAGATACGCAGTATTTT.

This clonotype was counted at least ten times. For the CDR3, the DNA is TGCAGTGCTAGTACGGGATTGGGGATTCCCGGGTACTTC. Translation gives CSASTGLGIPGYF. This rearrangement joins TRBV20-1 to TRBJ2-7; TRBD2 might be the D (5 bases). Deletions cut 3 bases from V and 12 bases from J, with 21 bases between. Germline V gene sequence: CDR1 DFQATT, CDR2 SNEGSKA (reference sequence). The CDR3 is made up of 13 amino acids.

This clonotype was found a few times. The CDR3 loop reads CASSLGVRRATEAFF. The CDR3 nucleotides read TGTGCCAGCAGCCTTGGTGTCCGAAGGGCCACTGAAGCTTTCTTT. This chain connects TRBV11-1 to TRBJ1-1; D remains ambiguous. CDR1 SGHAT and CDR2 FQDESV come from the germline V gene (reference sequence). Trimming removed 5 bases from V and 4 bases from J, with 17 bases in between. This CDR3 has 15 residues.